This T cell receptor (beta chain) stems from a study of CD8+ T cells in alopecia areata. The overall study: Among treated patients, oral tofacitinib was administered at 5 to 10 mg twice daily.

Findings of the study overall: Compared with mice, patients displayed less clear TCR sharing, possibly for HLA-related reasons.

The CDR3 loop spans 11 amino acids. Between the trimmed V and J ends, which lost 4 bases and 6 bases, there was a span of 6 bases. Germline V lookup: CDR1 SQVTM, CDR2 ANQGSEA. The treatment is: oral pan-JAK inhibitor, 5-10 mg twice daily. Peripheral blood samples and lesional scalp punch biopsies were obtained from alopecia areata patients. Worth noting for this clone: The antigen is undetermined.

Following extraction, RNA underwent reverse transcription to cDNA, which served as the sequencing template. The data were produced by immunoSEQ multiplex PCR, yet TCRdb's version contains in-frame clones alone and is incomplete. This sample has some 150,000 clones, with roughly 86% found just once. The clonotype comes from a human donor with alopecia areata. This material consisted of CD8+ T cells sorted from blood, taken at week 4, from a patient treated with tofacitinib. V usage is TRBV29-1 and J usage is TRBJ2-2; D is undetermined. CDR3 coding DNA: TGCAGCGTTGTTAATTCCGGGGAGCTGTTTTTT. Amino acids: CSVVNSGELFF.